This entry is about one TCR beta chain. This clonotype appeared once. Its antigen remains unidentified. No base quality information exists; no much larger clone differs at one position. One read alone provides weak support. The data were obtained in a study of Graves' ophthalmopathy and Graves' hyperthyroidism (dated by TCRdb to 2017 to 2018). Describing the broader study: Hyperthyroidism was considered stable if no progression to ophthalmopathy occurred within 18 months of follow-up. TCR beta repertoire signatures were used to distinguish Graves' ophthalmopathy from Graves' hyperthyroidism and to predict progression to ophthalmopathy. In total, around 130 blood samples were TCR-sequenced: roughly 45 ophthalmopathy, some 75 hyperthyroidism and approximately 17 hyperthyroidism-to-ophthalmopathy patients. To explore V-J signatures that separate ophthalmopathy from hyperthyroidism, a discovery set of about a hundred patients was enrolled, consisting of 40 to 45 with ophthalmopathy and fewer than 60 with stable hyperthyroidism. For independent validation, a separate cohort was made up of 18 hyperthyroidism patients plus 17 patients who later progressed from hyperthyroidism to ophthalmopathy. In roughly 6 hyperthyroidism patients, the T-cell repertoires found in thyroid tissue were compared with those found in blood. After sampling, hyperthyroidism patients received methimazole starting at 30 mg daily, and ophthalmopathy patients received high-dose intravenous methylprednisolone.

The hyperthyroidism patients were 18 to 65 years old and newly diagnosed, with a disease duration of less than 2 months. Patients were excluded if they had other autoimmune diseases, uncontrolled infections, pregnancy or lactation. Clinical symptoms, serum thyroxine, TRAb, thyroid ultrasound and orbital computed tomography formed the basis of the diagnosis. Total RNA was extracted using Trizol reagent, and RNA quality was checked on an Agilent 2100 Bioanalyzer. Beyond this particular receptor, the publication reports: Sample size was not predetermined statistically, and investigators were not blinded to group allocation. Most of the expanded thyroid clonotypes with a frequency above 0.001 were also detected in blood, and it was suggested that the thyroid immune response may be reflected by blood repertoires. In validation, the model predicted ophthalmopathy progression with about 71% sensitivity and around 72% specificity; some 13 predicted patients were CT-confirmed with GO in a median of around 6 months. Ophthalmopathy was separated from stable hyperthyroidism by the 13-signature model with around 88% sensitivity and less than 82% specificity in cross-validation and with 80%/75% in the test set.

For repertoire sequencing, the TCR beta CDR3 regions were amplified from RNA transcripts. HTBI primers and the Qiagen OneStep RT-PCR kit were used in a first-round RT-PCR, which was followed by a second-round multiplex PCR, size selection and purification. Libraries were sequenced on an Illumina HiSeq2000 using paired-end 100 bp reads. Per the original workflow: SOAPnuke was used to process the reads, removing any read that contained adapters or uncalled bases, had a mean Phred below 15, or lacked an exact match to the constant primer or identifier. COPE v1.2.5 was used to merge the high-quality paired reads. Each unique nucleotide sequence was defined as a clonotype, and clonotypes were aligned to IMGT TRB V, D and J references with MiTCR v1.1. Only V-J combinations with frequency above 0.0001 were analysed, covering around 99% of repertoires. A TCR clonal expansion and chaos score per V-J combination was defined as the ratio of F50 clonal expansion to chaos observed in the TCRdist matrix. Welch's t-statistics and random forest were used to narrow the features down to about twelve V-J combinations, which were then fed into a naive Bayes classifier. Thyroid-blood repertoire similarity was quantified with the Morisita-Horn index. TCRdb trimmed the raw reads at Q25, called clones with MiXCR and kept productive beta chains. Rows matching on CDR3 protein sequence are summarized as one entry with the most common DNA and genes. The V and J calls were determined by TCRdb, not by the authors. Across this sample there are a few hundred thousand distinct CDR3 sequences, with less than 45% seen only once. Of the sample, about 4.6% is held by the ten largest clones.

V loses 4 bases of germline sequence and J loses 11 bases, and the interval between the two ends is 12 bases. The CDR3 has 12 amino acids, counting the end cysteine and phenylalanine. The CDR3 DNA has 36 bases and is translated from base 1. Reading the germline V gene gives CDR1 MNHEY and CDR2 SVGAGI. The rearrangement combines TRBV6-5 with TRBJ1-5, with TRBD1 tentatively as D gene (6 bases match). The receptor comes from an adult man with Graves' hyperthyroidism. The sample was peripheral blood or thyroid tissue (not recorded which). Read as DNA, the sequence is TGTGCCAGCAGTTTTGGGGGGCGGACCCAGCATTTT. This sequence encodes CASSFGGRTQHF.